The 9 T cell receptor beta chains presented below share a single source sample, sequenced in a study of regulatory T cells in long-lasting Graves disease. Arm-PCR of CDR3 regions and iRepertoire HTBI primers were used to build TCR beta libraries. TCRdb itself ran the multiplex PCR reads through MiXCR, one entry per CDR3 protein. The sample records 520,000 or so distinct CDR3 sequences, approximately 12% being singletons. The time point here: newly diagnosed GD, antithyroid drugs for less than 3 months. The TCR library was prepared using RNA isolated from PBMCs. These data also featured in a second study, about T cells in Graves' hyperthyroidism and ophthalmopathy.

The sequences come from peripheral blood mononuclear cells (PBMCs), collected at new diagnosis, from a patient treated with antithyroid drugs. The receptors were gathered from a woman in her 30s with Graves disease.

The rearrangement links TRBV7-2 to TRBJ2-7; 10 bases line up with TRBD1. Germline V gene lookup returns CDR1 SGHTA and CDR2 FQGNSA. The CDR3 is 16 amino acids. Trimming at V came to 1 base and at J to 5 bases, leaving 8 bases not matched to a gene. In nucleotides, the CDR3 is TGTGCCAGCAGCTTAGGGGCGACAGGGGGCCCGGACGAGCAGTACTTC. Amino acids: CASSLGATGGPDEQYF.

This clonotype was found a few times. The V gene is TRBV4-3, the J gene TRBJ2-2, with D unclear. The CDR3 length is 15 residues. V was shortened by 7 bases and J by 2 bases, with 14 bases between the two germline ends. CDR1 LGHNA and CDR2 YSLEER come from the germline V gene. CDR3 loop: CASKLDRVNTGELFF. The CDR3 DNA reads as TGCGCCAGCAAGCTCGACCGAGTTAACACCGGGGAGCTGTTTTTT.

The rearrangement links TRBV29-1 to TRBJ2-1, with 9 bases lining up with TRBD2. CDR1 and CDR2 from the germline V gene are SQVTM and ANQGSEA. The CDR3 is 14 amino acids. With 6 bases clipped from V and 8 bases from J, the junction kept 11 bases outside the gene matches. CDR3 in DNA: TGCAGCGTGTCCGGACTAGCGAATATGGATGAGCAGTTCTTC. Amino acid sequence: CSVSGLANMDEQFF.

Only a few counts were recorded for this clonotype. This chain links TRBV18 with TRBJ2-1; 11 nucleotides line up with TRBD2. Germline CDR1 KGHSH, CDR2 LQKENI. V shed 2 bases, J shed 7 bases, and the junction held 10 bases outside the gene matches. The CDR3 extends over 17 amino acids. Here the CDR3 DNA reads TGTGCCAGCTCACCATTGGTAGCGGGAGGGCCCCAAAATGAGCAGTTCTTC. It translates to CASSPLVAGGPQNEQFF.

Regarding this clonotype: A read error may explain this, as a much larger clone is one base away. CDR3 nucleotide sequence: TGTGCCAGCAGTTACCAGGGACGGATGAACATTGAAGCTTTCTTT. As protein: CASSYQGRMNIEAFF. The chain couples TRBV6-5 to TRBJ1-1; weak D call: TRBD1 (5 bases). The CDR3 runs to 15 residues. CDR1 is MNHEY, CDR2 SVGAGI, per germline.

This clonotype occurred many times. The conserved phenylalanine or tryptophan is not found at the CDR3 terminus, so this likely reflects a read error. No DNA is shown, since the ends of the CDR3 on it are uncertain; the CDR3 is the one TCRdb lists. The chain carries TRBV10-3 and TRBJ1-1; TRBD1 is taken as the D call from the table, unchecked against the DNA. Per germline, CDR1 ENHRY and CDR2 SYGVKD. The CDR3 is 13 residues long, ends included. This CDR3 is CAISAYGQLGARM.

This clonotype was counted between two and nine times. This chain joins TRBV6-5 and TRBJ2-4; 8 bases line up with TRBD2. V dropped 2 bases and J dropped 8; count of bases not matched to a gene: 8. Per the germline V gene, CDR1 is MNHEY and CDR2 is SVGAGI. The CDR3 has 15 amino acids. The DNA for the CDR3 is TGTGCCAGCAGTTACGCAGCGGGAGCGGGGGACATTCAGTACTTC. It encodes CASSYAAGAGDIQYF.

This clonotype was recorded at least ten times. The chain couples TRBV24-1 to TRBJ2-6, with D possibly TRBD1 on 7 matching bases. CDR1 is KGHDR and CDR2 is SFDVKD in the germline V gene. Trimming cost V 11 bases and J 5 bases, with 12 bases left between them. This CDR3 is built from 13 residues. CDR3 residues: CAIQGGWANVLTF. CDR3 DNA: TGTGCCATTCAGGGGGGCTGGGCCAACGTCCTGACTTTC.

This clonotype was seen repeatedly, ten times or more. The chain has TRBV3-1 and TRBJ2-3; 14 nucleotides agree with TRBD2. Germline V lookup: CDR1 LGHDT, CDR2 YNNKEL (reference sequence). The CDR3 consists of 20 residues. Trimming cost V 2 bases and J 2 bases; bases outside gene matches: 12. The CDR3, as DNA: TGTGCCAGCAGCCAATCCCCCGTCCGGACTAGCGGGAGGTTCACAGATACGCAGTATTTT. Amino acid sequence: CASSQSPVRTSGRFTDTQYF.